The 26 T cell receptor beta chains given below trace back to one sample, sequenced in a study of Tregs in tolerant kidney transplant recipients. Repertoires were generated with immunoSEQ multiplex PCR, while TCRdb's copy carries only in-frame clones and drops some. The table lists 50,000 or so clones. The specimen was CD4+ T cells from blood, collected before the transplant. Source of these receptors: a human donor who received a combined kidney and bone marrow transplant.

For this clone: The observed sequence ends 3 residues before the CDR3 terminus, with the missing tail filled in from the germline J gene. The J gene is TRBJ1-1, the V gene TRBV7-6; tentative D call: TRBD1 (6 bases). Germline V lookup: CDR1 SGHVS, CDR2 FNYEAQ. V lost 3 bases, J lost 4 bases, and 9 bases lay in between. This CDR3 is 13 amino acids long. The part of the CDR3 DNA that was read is TGTGCCAGCAGCTTTCTAGGGGGCACTGAA. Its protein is CASSFLGGTE. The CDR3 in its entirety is CASSFLGGTEAFF.

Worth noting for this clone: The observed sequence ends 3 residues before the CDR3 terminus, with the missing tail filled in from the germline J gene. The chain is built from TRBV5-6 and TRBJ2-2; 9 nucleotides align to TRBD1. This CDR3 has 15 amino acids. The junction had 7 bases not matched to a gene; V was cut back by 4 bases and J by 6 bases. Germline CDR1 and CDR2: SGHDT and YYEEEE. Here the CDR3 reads CASSDRGFGSGELFF. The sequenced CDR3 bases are TGTGCCAGCAGCGACAGGGGGTTCGGCTCCGGGGAG. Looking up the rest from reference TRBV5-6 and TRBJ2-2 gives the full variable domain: DAGVTQSPTHLIKTRGQQVTLRCSPKSGHDTVSWYQQALGQGPQFIFQYYEEEERQRGNFPDRFSGHQFPNYSSELNVNALLLGDSALYLCASSDRGFGSGELFFGEGSRLTVL.

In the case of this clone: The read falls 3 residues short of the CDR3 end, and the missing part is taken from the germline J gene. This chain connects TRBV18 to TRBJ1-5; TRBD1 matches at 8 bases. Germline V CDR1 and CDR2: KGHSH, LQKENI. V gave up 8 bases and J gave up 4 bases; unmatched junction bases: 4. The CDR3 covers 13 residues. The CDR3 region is CASRDRSNQPQHF. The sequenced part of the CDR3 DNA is TGTGCCAGCCGGGACAGGTCGAATCAGCCC.

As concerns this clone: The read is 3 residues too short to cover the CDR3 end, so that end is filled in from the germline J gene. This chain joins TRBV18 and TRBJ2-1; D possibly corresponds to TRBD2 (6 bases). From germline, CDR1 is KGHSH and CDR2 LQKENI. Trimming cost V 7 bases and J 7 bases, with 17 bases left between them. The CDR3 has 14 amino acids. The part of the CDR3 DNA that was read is TGTGCCAGCTATCAGCGGGCAGGGACGAATGAG. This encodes CASYQRAGTNE. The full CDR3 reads CASYQRAGTNEQFF.

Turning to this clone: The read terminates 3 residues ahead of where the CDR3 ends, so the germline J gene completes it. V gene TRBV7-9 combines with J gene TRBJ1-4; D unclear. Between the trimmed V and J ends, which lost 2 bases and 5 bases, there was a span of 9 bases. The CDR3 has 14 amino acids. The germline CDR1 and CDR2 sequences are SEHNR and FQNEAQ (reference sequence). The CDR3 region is CASSLTRLNEKLFF. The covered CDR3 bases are TGTGCCAGCAGCTTAACTAGGCTGAATGAAAAA.

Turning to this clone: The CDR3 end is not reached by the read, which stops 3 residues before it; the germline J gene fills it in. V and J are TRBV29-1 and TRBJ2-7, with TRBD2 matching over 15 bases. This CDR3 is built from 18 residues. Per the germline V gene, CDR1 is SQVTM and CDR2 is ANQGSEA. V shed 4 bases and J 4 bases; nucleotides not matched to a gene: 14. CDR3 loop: CSVVLWTSGRARGYEQYF. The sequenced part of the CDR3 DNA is TGCAGCGTTGTACTATGGACTAGCGGGAGGGCTCGGGGATACGAG.

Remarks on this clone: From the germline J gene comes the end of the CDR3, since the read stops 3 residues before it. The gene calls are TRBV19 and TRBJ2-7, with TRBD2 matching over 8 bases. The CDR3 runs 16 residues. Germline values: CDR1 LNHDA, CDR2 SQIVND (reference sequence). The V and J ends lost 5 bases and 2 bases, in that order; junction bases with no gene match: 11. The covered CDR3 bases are TGTGCCAGTAGTCTCCTTCTAGCGGGTTCGACCTACGAG. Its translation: CASSLLLAGSTYE. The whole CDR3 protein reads CASSLLLAGSTYEQYF.

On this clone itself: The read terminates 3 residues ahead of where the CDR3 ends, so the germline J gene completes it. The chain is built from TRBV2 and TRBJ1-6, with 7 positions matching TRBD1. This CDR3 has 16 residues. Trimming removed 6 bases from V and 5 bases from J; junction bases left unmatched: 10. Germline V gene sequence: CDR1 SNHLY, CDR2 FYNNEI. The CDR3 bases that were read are TGTGCCAGCAGGGCTACCCCGGGACAGAATAATTCACCC. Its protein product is CASRATPGQNNSP. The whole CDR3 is CASRATPGQNNSPLHF.

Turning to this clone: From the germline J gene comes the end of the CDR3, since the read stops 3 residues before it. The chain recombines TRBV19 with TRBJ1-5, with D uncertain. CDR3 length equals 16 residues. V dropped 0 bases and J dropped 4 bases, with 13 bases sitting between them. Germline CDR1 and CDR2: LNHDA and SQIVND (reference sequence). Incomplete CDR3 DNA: TGTGCCAGTAGTATAGAAGGGCAGCTAACGAATCAGCCC. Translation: CASSIEGQLTNQP. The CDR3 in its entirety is CASSIEGQLTNQPQHF.

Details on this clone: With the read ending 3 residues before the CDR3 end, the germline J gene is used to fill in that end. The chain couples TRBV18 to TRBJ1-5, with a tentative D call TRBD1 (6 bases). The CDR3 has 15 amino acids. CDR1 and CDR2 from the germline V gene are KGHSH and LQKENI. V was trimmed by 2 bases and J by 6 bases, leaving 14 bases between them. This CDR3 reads CASSPAPRGAQPQHF. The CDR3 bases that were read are TGTGCCAGCTCACCAGCGCCCCGGGGGGCTCAGCCC.

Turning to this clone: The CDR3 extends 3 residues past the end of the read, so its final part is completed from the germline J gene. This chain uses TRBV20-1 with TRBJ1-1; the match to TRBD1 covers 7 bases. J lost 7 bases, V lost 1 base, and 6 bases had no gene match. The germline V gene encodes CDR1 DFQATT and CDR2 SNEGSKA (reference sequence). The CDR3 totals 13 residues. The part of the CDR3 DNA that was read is TGCAGTGCTAGAGGGGGACAGCTCAATGAA. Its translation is CSARGGQLNE. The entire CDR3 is CSARGGQLNEAFF.

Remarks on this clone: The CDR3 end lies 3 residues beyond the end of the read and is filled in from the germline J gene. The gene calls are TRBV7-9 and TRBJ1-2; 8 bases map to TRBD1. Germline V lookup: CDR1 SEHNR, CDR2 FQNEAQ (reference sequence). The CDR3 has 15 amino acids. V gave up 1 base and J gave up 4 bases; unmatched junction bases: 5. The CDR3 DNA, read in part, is TGTGCCAGCAGCTTAGTAGCAGGGACAGGCTATGGC. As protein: CASSLVAGTGYG. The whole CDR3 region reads CASSLVAGTGYGYTF.

This CDR3 is CASRTDRGSEKLFF. CDR3 DNA (partial): TGTGCCAGCAGAACCGACAGGGGGTCGGAAAAA. This chain links TRBV2 with TRBJ1-4, with 9 bases identical to TRBD1. The DNA ends 3 residues before the CDR3 does, and the rest of the CDR3 is filled in from the germline J gene. The CDR3 is made up of 14 amino acids. V lost 6 bases to trimming and J lost 8 bases; unmatched junction nucleotides: 7. Germline CDR1 reads SNHLY; CDR2 reads FYNNEI.

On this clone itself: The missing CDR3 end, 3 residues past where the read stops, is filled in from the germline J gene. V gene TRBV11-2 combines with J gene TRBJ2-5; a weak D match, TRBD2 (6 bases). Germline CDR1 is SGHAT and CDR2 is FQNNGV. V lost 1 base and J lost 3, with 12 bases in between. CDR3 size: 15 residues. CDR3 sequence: CASSLVGTQKETQYF. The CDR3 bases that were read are TGTGCCAGCAGCTTAGTTGGGACTCAAAAAGAGACC.

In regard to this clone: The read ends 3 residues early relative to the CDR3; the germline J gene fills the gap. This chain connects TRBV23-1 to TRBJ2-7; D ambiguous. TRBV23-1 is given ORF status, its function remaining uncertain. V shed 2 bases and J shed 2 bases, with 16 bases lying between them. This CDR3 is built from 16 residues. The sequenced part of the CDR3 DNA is TGCGCCAGCAGTCAAGGGCCTCCTCCAGGCCCCTACGAG. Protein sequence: CASSQGPPPGPYE. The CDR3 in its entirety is CASSQGPPPGPYEQYF.

The CDR3 protein is CASSFIGELFF. Incomplete CDR3 DNA: TGCGCCAGCAGCTTCATCGGGGAG. The chain combines TRBV5-1 with TRBJ2-2, with no clear D. The missing CDR3 end, 3 residues past where the read stops, is filled in from the germline J gene. The ends were cut back, 2 bases at V and 7 bases at J, with 3 bases in the middle. Germline V gene lookup returns CDR1 SGHRS and CDR2 YFSETQ. The CDR3 has 11 residues.

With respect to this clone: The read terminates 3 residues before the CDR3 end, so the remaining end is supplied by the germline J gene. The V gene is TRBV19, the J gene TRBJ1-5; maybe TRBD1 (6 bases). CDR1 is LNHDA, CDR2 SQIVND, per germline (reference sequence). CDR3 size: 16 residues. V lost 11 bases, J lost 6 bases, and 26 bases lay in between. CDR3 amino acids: CAVSKGGENRGQPQHF. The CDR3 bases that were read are TGTGCCGTCAGTAAGGGGGGGGAAAATCGTGGTCAGCCC.

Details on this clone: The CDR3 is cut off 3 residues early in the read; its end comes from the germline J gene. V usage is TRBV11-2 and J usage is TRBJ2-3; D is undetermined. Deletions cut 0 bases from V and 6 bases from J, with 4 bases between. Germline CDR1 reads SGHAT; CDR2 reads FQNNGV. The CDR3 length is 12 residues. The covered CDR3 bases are TGTGCCAGCAGCTTAGATCCGGATACG. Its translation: CASSLDPDT. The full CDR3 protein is CASSLDPDTQYF.

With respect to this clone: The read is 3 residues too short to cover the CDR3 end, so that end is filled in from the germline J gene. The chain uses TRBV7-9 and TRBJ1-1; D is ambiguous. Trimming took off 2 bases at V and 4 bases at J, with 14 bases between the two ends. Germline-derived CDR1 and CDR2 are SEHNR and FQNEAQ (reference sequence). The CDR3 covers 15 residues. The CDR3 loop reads CASSLLRGSGTEAFF. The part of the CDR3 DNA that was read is TGTGCCAGCAGCTTATTGCGGGGAAGTGGCACTGAA.

CDR3 sequence reads: CASRDDRGGTEAFF. CDR3 bases read: TGTGCCAGCAGGGACGACAGGGGAGGAACTGAA. The chain employs TRBV2 and TRBJ1-1, with 8 bases aligning to TRBD1. The read falls 3 residues short of the CDR3 end, and the missing part is taken from the germline J gene. V was clipped by 6 bases and J by 5 bases; unmatched bases: 8. The CDR3 sequence is 14 residues long. In germline, CDR1 is SNHLY, CDR2 FYNNEI. Complete variable domain (other parts from reference TRBV2 and TRBJ1-1): EPEVTQTPSHQVTQMGQEVILRCVPISNHLYFYWYRQILGQKVEFLVSFYNNEISEKSEIFDDQFSVERPDGSNFTLKIRSTKLEDSAMYFCASRDDRGGTEAFFGQGTRLTVV.

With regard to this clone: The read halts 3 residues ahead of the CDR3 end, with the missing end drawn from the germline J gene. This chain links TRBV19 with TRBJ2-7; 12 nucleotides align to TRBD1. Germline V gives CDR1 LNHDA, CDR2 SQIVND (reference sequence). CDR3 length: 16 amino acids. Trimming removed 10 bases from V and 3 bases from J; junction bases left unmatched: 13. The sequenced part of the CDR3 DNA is TGTGCCACCAGACGGGACAGGGGGCCCGGGGGCTACGAG. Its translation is CATRRDRGPGGYE. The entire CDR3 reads CATRRDRGPGGYEQYF.

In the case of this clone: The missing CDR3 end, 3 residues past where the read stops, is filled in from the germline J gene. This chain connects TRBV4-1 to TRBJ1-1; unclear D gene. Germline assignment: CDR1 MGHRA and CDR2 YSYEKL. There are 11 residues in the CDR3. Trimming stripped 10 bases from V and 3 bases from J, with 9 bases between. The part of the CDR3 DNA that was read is TGCGCCACCCAACGGGACACTGAA. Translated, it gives CATQRDTE. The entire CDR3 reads CATQRDTEAFF.

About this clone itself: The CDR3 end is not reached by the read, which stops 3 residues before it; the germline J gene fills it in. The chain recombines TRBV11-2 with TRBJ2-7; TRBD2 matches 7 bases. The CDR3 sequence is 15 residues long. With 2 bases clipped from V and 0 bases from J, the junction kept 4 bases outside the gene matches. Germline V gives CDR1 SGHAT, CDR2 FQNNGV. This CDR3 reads CASSLIGGNSYEQYF. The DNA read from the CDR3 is TGTGCCAGCAGCTTAATCGGGGGGAACTCCTACGAG.

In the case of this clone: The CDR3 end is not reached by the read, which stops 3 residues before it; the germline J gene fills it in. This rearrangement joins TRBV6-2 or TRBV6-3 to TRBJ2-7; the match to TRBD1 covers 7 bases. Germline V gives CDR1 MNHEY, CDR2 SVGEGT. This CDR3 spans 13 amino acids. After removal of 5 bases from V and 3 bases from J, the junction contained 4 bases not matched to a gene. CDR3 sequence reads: CASSVSGGYEQYF. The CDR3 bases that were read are TGTGCCAGCAGTGTTTCAGGGGGCTACGAG.

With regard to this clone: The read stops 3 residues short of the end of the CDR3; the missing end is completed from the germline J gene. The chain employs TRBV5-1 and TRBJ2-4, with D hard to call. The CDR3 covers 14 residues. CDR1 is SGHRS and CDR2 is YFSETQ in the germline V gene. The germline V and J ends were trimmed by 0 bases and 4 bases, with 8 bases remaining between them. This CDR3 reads CASSLETRKNIQYF. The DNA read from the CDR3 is TGCGCCAGCAGCTTGGAGACAAGGAAAAACATT.

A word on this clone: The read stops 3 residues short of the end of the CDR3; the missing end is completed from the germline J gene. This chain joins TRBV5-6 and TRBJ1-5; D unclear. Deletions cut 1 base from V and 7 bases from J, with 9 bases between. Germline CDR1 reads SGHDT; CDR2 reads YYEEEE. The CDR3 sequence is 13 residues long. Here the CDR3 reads CASSLTDTQPQHF. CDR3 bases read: TGTGCCAGCAGCTTGACTGACACCCAGCCC.